Listed below are T cell receptor beta chains from one sample, sequenced in a study of vaccination and CD4 T cells after COVID-19. One entry per CDR3 protein results from TCRdb running MiXCR on the PCR reads. The repertoire holds approximately 17,000 distinct CDR3 sequences, with 45% to 65% as singletons. Which antigens these TCRs recognize remains unknown. Sequences were obtained from CD4+ T cells from blood, cultured in vitro. Receptors originate from a human donor who had recovered from COVID-19. Both conserved end residues are part of each CDR3. The D gene is left open where the match is weak. Rows may omit the clone size; those that give it use once, few, many or a size class.

>TRBV12-3/TRBV12-4|-|TRBJ1-5|-
CASSLTGGQPQHF
TGTGCCAGCAGTTTAACCGGAGGTCAGCCCCAGCATTTT
>TRBV7-2|few|TRBJ1-5|-
CASSLDLGPQHF
TGTGCCAGCAGCCTCGACCTCGGGCCCCAGCATTTT
>TRBV2|-|TRBJ2-5|TRBD1
CASIRTGRRETQYF
TGTGCCAGCATCAGGACAGGGAGGCGGGAGACCCAGTACTTC
>TRBV24-1|-|TRBJ2-7|-
CATSGRGEDYEQYF
TGTGCCACCAGTGGGAGGGGGGAGGACTACGAGCAGTACTTC
>TRBV11-3|-|TRBJ2-7|TRBD2
CASSERLAGRYEQYF
TGTGCCAGCAGCGAGCGACTAGCGGGACGCTACGAGCAGTACTTC
>TRBV7-9|few|TRBJ1-1|-
CASSLAGDTSLAFF
TGTGCCAGCAGCTTAGCGGGGGACACCTCGTTAGCTTTCTTT
>TRBV7-6|-|TRBJ1-2|TRBD1
CASSYLQGEGYTF
TGTGCCAGCAGCTATTTACAGGGGGAGGGCTACACCTTC
>TRBV7-3|-|TRBJ2-3|TRBD1
CASSPLGQGSLDTQYF
TGTGCCAGCAGCCCCCTGGGACAGGGATCCCTAGATACGCAGTATTTT
>TRBV12-3/TRBV12-4|-|TRBJ1-3|-
CASSLVGNTIYF
TGTGCCAGCAGTTTAGTAGGGAACACCATATATTTT
>TRBV24-1|few|TRBJ2-6|-
CATSESTVSGANVLTF
TGTGCCACCAGTGAATCGACAGTCTCTGGGGCCAACGTCCTGACTTTC
>TRBV27|few|TRBJ2-6|-
CASTKGSGANVLTF
TGTGCCAGCACGAAGGGTTCTGGGGCCAACGTCCTGACTTTC
>TRBV7-9|once|TRBJ2-3|TRBD2
CASSLRTSGRGTQYF
TGTGCCAGCAGCTTACGTACTAGCGGGAGAGGGACGCAGTATTTT
>TRBV7-2|-|TRBJ2-5|-
CASSLAPAVQETQYF
TGTGCCAGCAGCTTAGCCCCGGCGGTCCAAGAGACCCAGTACTTC
>TRBV21-1|-|TRBJ2-1|-
CASSIRTSLTYNEQFF
TGTGCCAGCAGCATAAGGACTAGCTTAACTTACAATGAGCAGTTCTTC
>TRBV10-3|-|TRBJ2-1|TRBD2
CAISEGAGEYNEQFF
TGTGCCATCAGTGAGGGGGCGGGGGAGTACAATGAGCAGTTCTTC
>TRBV2|-|TRBJ1-4|TRBD1
CASTEGRDSWEKLFF
TGTGCCAGCACCGAGGGCCGGGACAGCTGGGAAAAACTGTTTTTT
>TRBV28|-|TRBJ2-2|TRBD2
CASRGLRGGRWLTNTGELFF
TGTGCCAGCAGAGGTCTGCGGGGCGGGAGGTGGCTTACGAACACCGGGGAGCTGTTTTTT
>TRBV28|-|TRBJ1-2|-
CASSTRTAYGYTF
TGTGCCAGCAGTACACGGACAGCCTATGGCTACACCTTC
>TRBV6-1|-|TRBJ1-2|-
CASSESPGGALSYGYTF
TGTGCCAGCAGTGAATCCCCCGGCGGGGCGCTGTCCTATGGCTACACCTTC
>TRBV20-1|few|TRBJ2-3|TRBD2
CSAIPSGGADTQYF
TGCAGTGCTATCCCCAGCGGGGGGGCAGATACGCAGTATTTT
>TRBV24-1|once|TRBJ2-3|-
CATSDPAGSGDTQYF
TGTGCCACCAGTGATCCTGCGGGCAGTGGGGATACGCAGTATTTT
>TRBV20-1|few|TRBJ2-7|-
CSARDSSGRGTYEQYF
TGCAGTGCTAGAGATAGTTCGGGTCGGGGAACCTACGAGCAGTACTTC
>TRBV6-1|-|TRBJ1-4|TRBD1
CASNRWQGASNEKLFF
TGTGCCAGCAATCGGTGGCAGGGGGCATCTAATGAAAAACTGTTTTTT
>TRBV7-9|few|TRBJ1-1|-
CASSLDVSAREAFF
TGTGCCAGCAGCTTAGATGTCTCGGCTCGTGAAGCTTTCTTT
>TRBV12-3/TRBV12-4|-|TRBJ1-3|-
CASSPMAASGNTIYF
TGTGCCAGCAGCCCGATGGCAGCCTCTGGAAACACCATATATTTT
>TRBV27|-|TRBJ2-7|TRBD2
CASIRTGGRYEQYF
TGTGCCAGCATTAGGACGGGAGGGCGCTACGAGCAGTACTTC
>TRBV2|-|TRBJ2-5|TRBD2
CASSASRGVQTQYF
TGTGCCAGCAGTGCTAGCCGGGGGGTTCAGACCCAGTACTTC
>TRBV24-1|-|TRBJ2-5|-
CATSDPKGQLWETQYF
TGTGCCACCAGTGACCCGAAAGGACAGCTTTGGGAGACCCAGTACTTC
>TRBV7-3|-|TRBJ2-3|-
CASSSGGDTQYF
TGTGCCAGCAGCTCTGGGGGGGATACGCAGTATTTT
>TRBV24-1|-|TRBJ2-1|-
CATSVGGISYDEQFF
TGTGCCACCAGTGTTGGGGGGATCTCCTACGATGAGCAGTTCTTC
>TRBV5-6|-|TRBJ2-3|-
CASSLALPDTQYF
TGTGCCAGCAGCTTGGCATTGCCAGATACGCAATATTTT
>TRBV12-2|-|TRBJ1-2|-
CASRFPIVGGYTF
TGTGCAAGTCGCTTCCCTATAGTGGGCGGCTACACCTTC
>TRBV20-1|-|TRBJ1-3|-
CSVANNGNTIYF
TGCAGTGTTGCTAATAACGGAAACACCATATATTTT
>TRBV7-2|-|TRBJ1-3|-
CASSAARGNTIYF
TGTGCCAGCAGCGCCGCCAGAGGAAACACCATATATTTT
>TRBV2|-|TRBJ2-7|-
CASSEGDSYEQYF
TGTGCCAGCAGTGAAGGGGATTCCTACGAGCAGTACTTC
>TRBV28|-|TRBJ2-5|TRBD2
CASSRTSGKETQYF
TGTGCCAGCAGTCGGACTAGCGGCAAAGAGACCCAGTACTTC
>TRBV20-1|once|TRBJ2-1|-
CSARSQWVGNEQFF
TGCAGTGCTAGATCCCAGTGGGTGGGGAATGAGCAGTTCTTC
>TRBV2|once|TRBJ2-4|-
CASSVGAVNIQYF
TGTGCCAGCAGTGTGGGGGCGGTGAACATTCAGTACTTC
>TRBV6-5|once|TRBJ1-1|-
CASSYGGATEAFF
TGTGCCAGCAGTTACGGAGGGGCCACGGAAGCTTTCTTT
>TRBV3-1|-|TRBJ1-6|-
CASSKAAVWRSSPLHF
TGTGCCAGCAGCAAAGCAGCTGTTTGGCGTAGTTCACCCCTCCACTTT
>TRBV20-1|few|TRBJ2-2|TRBD2
CSAIRSGGNTGELFF
TGCAGTGCTATTAGAAGCGGGGGTAACACCGGGGAGCTGTTTTTT
>TRBV20-1|-|TRBJ2-3|-
CSARGGRRIDTQYF
TGCAGTGCTAGGGGTGGGAGGAGGATAGATACGCAGTATTTT
>TRBV6-2/TRBV6-3|-|TRBJ2-1|-
CASRTRGGSGGLNEQFF
TGTGCCAGCAGGACGCGCGGTGGGTCAGGGGGACTCAATGAGCAGTTCTTC
>TRBV4-2|-|TRBJ2-7|-
CVSSQVGSGSYEQYF
TGTGTCAGCAGCCAAGTAGGGTCAGGGAGTTACGAGCAGTACTTC
>TRBV4-3|-|TRBJ1-2|TRBD1
CASRRTGNSGYTF
TGCGCCAGCAGGCGGACAGGGAATAGTGGCTACACCTTC
>TRBV7-3|-|TRBJ2-6|-
CASSWDRASGANVLTF
TGTGCCAGCAGCTGGGACCGTGCCTCTGGGGCCAACGTCCTGACTTTC
>TRBV24-1|-|TRBJ2-2|TRBD2
CATSDAGLAHFTGELFF
TGTGCCACCAGTGATGCGGGACTAGCGCACTTCACCGGGGAGCTGTTTTTT
>TRBV7-6|-|TRBJ2-1|-
CASSSGRYLGQFF
TGTGCCAGCAGCTCCGGCCGGTACCTGGGGCAGTTCTTC
>TRBV20-1|-|TRBJ1-4|-
CSAPPAGTNEKLFF
TGCAGTGCCCCGCCCGCAGGGACTAATGAAAAACTGTTTTTT
>TRBV20-1|-|TRBJ1-1|TRBD1
CSAVGGQGSTEAFF
TGCAGTGCGGTAGGGGGACAGGGGAGTACTGAAGCTTTCTTT